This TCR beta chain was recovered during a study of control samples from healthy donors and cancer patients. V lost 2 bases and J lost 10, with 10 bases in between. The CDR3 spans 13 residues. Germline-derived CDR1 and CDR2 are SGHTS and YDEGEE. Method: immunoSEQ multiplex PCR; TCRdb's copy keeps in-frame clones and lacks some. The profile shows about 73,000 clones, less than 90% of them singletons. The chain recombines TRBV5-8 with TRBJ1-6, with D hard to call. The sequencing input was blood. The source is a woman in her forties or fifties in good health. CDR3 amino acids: CASSLGRGSPLHF. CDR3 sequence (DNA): TGTGCCAGCAGCTTAGGGCGGGGATCACCCCTCCACTTT.